Following are 26 T cell receptor beta chains from one sample sequenced in a study of T cell changes during pregnancy in multiple sclerosis. Produced via immunoSEQ multiplex PCR; TCRdb's table is partial and in-frame only. The sample carries 55,000 to 80,000 clones, roughly nine tenths recorded once. The sequencing used peripheral blood, collected after pregnancy. The receptors shown here come from a female donor in good health, enrolled as a control in a pregnancy study.

V is TRBV27 and J is TRBJ1-2, with TRBD1 as a possible D gene (5 bases). Between the trimmed V and J ends, which lost 5 bases and 4 bases, there was a span of 11 bases. The CDR3 has 13 amino acids. CDR1 is MNHEY, CDR2 SMNVEV, per germline (reference sequence). DNA of the CDR3: TGTGCCAGCAGTCCCGACAGTATCTATGGCTACACCTTC. Encoded protein: CASSPDSIYGYTF.

This chain links TRBV7-2 with TRBJ2-5, with D uncertain. Germline CDR1 is SGHTA and CDR2 is FQGNSA. This CDR3 has 12 amino acids. Trimming cost V 5 bases and J 5 bases, with 9 bases left between them. The CDR3 region is CASSLFMETQYF. The DNA for the CDR3 is TGTGCCAGCAGCCTATTTATGGAGACCCAGTACTTC. Based on the CDR3 plus reference TRBV7-2 and TRBJ2-5, the full variable domain is GAGVSQSPSNKVTEKGKDVELRCDPISGHTALYWYRQSLGQGLEFLIYFQGNSAPDKSGLPSDRFSAERTGGSVSTLTIQRTQQEDSAVYLCASSLFMETQYFGPGTRLLVL.

The chain uses TRBV2 and TRBJ1-2, with 7 positions matching TRBD1. V trimming: 6 bases; J trimming: 4 bases; junction bases outside the gene matches: 8. The V gene's germline CDR1 is SNHLY and CDR2 FYNNEI. CDR3 length equals 14 residues. The CDR3 protein is CASSIQGIGYGYTF. CDR3 in DNA: TGTGCCAGCAGCATACAGGGGATAGGCTATGGCTACACCTTC.

The genes are TRBV6-5 and TRBJ1-5, with D unclear. V was pared by 5 bases and J by 7 bases, with 12 bases between. This CDR3 contains 13 residues. CDR1 MNHEY and CDR2 SVGAGI come from the germline V gene. The CDR3 region is CASSEEEWQPQHF. CDR3 DNA sequence: TGTGCCAGCAGTGAAGAGGAGTGGCAGCCCCAGCATTTT.

The CDR3 DNA reads as TGTGCCAGCAGCGTAGCGGGAGGCAGGCTTTATGAGCAGTTCTTC. Protein: CASSVAGGRLYEQFF. V and J are TRBV9 and TRBJ2-1; 7 nucleotides align to TRBD2. From germline, CDR1 is SGDLS and CDR2 YYNGEE. With V trimmed by 0 bases and J by 8 bases, 8 bases remained unmatched. The CDR3 contains 15 residues.

This chain links TRBV20-1 with TRBJ1-1; D is undetermined. Germline CDR1 DFQATT, CDR2 SNEGSKA (reference sequence). The CDR3 loop spans 11 amino acids. V gave up 1 base and J gave up 6 bases, with 6 bases separating them. In DNA form, the CDR3 reads TGCAGTGCTAGAGTCGTAGCTGAAGCTTTCTTT. It yields the protein CSARVVAEAFF.

The chain joins TRBV7-9 to TRBJ1-1; D gene uncertain. CDR1 and CDR2 (germline): SEHNR, FQNEAQ (reference sequence). This CDR3 has 13 residues. With 5 bases removed from V and 1 base from J, the gap between germline ends came to 8 bases. CDR3 loop: CASSLTGNTEAFF. DNA for the CDR3: TGTGCCAGCAGCCTAACTGGGAACACTGAAGCTTTCTTT.

The chain joins TRBV5-8 to TRBJ2-1, with TRBD2 matching over 16 bases. Germline trimming cut 4 bases from V and 6 bases from J; bases unmatched to any gene: 10. This CDR3 region has 18 residues. Germline lookup yields CDR1 SGHTS and CDR2 YDEGEE. CDR3 protein: CASSKPGLAGGAFNEQFF. The CDR3 region has the DNA TGTGCCAGCAGCAAGCCGGGACTAGCGGGGGGGGCTTTCAATGAGCAGTTCTTC.

The chain couples TRBV27 to TRBJ2-3; the D is unclear. CDR3 size: 13 residues. V gave up 5 bases and J gave up 2 bases, with 8 bases separating them. The germline CDR1 and CDR2 sequences are MNHEY and SMNVEV (reference sequence). Here the CDR3 reads CASSPQFTDTQYF. The CDR3 DNA is TGTGCCAGCAGTCCCCAATTCACAGATACGCAGTATTTT.

This chain uses TRBV9 with TRBJ1-3, with a weak D call TRBD1 (5 bases). V lost 0 bases, J lost 4 bases, and 14 bases lay in between. CDR3 length equals 16 residues. Germline V gene data show CDR1 as SGDLS and CDR2 as YYNGEE. CDR3 sequence (DNA): TGTGCCAGCAGCGTAGAGGGGAACTGGTACGGAAACACCATATATTTT. This gives the protein CASSVEGNWYGNTIYF.

This sequence joins TRBV7-9 and TRBJ1-1; D is unclear. V lost 11 bases and J lost 4, with 11 bases in between. In germline, CDR1 is SEHNR, CDR2 FQNEAQ (reference sequence). The CDR3 has 11 residues. CDR3 region: CAANEGTEAFF. The CDR3 coding sequence is TGTGCCGCCAACGAGGGCACTGAAGCTTTCTTT.

V and J are TRBV5-1 and TRBJ2-5; tentatively, D is TRBD2 (7 bases). Germline V gives CDR1 SGHRS, CDR2 YFSETQ. The V end lost 3 bases, the J end lost 0 bases, and 21 bases lay between the germline ends. The CDR3 sequence is 18 residues long. CDR3 bases: TGCGCCAGCAGCTCCCGGCCCGGCGGGGGCGCGTACCAAGAGACCCAGTACTTC. Its translation is CASSSRPGGGAYQETQYF.

The chain is built from TRBV30 and TRBJ2-1; D unclear. The germline CDR1 and CDR2 sequences are GTSNPN and SVGIG (reference sequence). Trimming left V 2 bases short and J 6 bases short, with 11 bases between. The CDR3 is 13 residues long. The CDR3 spells CAWSPRPGNEQFF. As DNA, the CDR3 is TGTGCCTGGAGTCCCCGGCCAGGCAATGAGCAGTTCTTC.

This chain uses TRBV5-4 with TRBJ2-1, with D possibly being TRBD2 (5 bases). V was cut by 4 bases and J by 2 bases, with 19 bases left in between. This CDR3 is built from 17 residues. Germline V CDR1 and CDR2: SGHNT, YYREEE (reference sequence). The CDR3 DNA reads TGTGCCAGCAGCCACGGGGTAGTCGGGAACACCTACAATGAGCAGTTCTTC. It encodes CASSHGVVGNTYNEQFF.

The chain carries TRBV7-6 and TRBJ2-5; D is perhaps TRBD1 (5 bases). Per germline, CDR1 SGHVS and CDR2 FNYEAQ. This CDR3 contains 13 residues. V was trimmed by 5 bases and J by 1 base, leaving 8 bases between them. The CDR3 nucleotides read TGTGCCAGCAGCCTGACAGTCCAAGAGACCCAGTACTTC. Protein sequence: CASSLTVQETQYF. Full variable domain (outside the CDR3, taken from reference TRBV7-6 and TRBJ2-5): GAGVSQSPRYKVTKRGQDVALRCDPISGHVSLYWYRQALGQGPEFLTYFNYEAQQDKSGLPNDRFSAERPEGSISTLTIQRTEQRDSAMYRCASSLTVQETQYFGPGTRLLVL.

This clone was seen a single time. The rearrangement joins TRBV29-1 to TRBJ1-3; D gene ambiguous. V lost 3 bases and J 4 bases, leaving 10 bases between the germline ends. The germline gives CDR1 SQVTM, CDR2 ANQGSEA. The CDR3 sequence is 13 residues long. The chain's CDR3 is CSVEVRLGNTIYF. CDR3 in DNA: TGCAGCGTTGAGGTCAGGTTGGGAAACACCATATATTTT.

The chain employs TRBV19 and TRBJ1-1, with 8 bases that match TRBD1. This CDR3 comprises 15 residues. V lost 4 bases, J lost 1 base, and 5 bases stayed unmatched. Germline loops: CDR1 LNHDA, CDR2 SQIVND (reference sequence). CDR3 protein: CASSKTGVANTEAFF. CDR3 DNA sequence: TGTGCCAGTAGTAAGACAGGGGTGGCGAACACTGAAGCTTTCTTT. Using reference TRBV19 and TRBJ1-1 for the parts outside the CDR3, the full variable domain is DGGITQSPKYLFRKEGQNVTLSCEQNLNHDAMYWYRQDPGQGLRLIYYSQIVNDFQKGDIAEGYSVSREKKESFPLTVTSAQKNPTAFYLCASSKTGVANTEAFFGQGTRLTVV.

The CDR3 bases are TGTGCCAGTAGTAGGCCCCTCGCAGTGAAGAACTATGGCTACACCTTC. It translates to CASSRPLAVKNYGYTF. This chain connects TRBV19 to TRBJ1-2; the D is unclear. This CDR3 spans 16 amino acids. The germline V and J ends were trimmed by 4 bases and 2 bases, with 17 bases remaining between them. CDR1 and CDR2 (germline): LNHDA, SQIVND (reference sequence). The full variable domain, completed using reference TRBV19 and TRBJ1-2, is DGGITQSPKYLFRKEGQNVTLSCEQNLNHDAMYWYRQDPGQGLRLIYYSQIVNDFQKGDIAEGYSVSREKKESFPLTVTSAQKNPTAFYLCASSRPLAVKNYGYTFGSGTRLTVV.

Only a few counts were recorded for this clone. CDR3 residues: CASRGQMNTEAFF. The CDR3 DNA sequence: TGTGCCAGCCGGGGACAGATGAACACTGAAGCTTTCTTT. The chain employs TRBV6-6 and TRBJ1-1; 7 bases line up with TRBD1. The V and J ends lost 8 bases and 0 bases, in that order; junction bases with no gene match: 3. The CDR3 sequence is 13 residues long. The germline V gene has CDR1 MNHNY and CDR2 SVGAGI (reference sequence).

The gene calls are TRBV30 and TRBJ2-3, with 8 bases fitting TRBD1. V shed 5 bases, J shed 2 bases, and the junction held 3 bases outside the gene matches. CDR3 length: 13 residues. Germline values: CDR1 GTSNPN, CDR2 SVGIG (reference sequence). The CDR3 region has the DNA TGTGCCTGGGGGGGACAGGCCACAGATACGCAGTATTTT. The encoded protein is CAWGGQATDTQYF.

The chain uses TRBV10-3 and TRBJ2-1, with 14 bases matching TRBD2. The CDR3 has 15 residues. The germline V gene has CDR1 ENHRY and CDR2 SYGVKD. Trimming took 10 bases from V and 7 from J; bases not matched to a gene: 9. CDR3 residues: CATLATSGGGNEQFF. The DNA of the CDR3 is TGTGCCACCCTAGCGACTAGCGGGGGGGGGAATGAGCAGTTCTTC.

The rearrangement uses TRBV7-8 and TRBJ1-2; the D is unclear. Trimming cost V 6 bases and J 2 bases, with 19 bases left between them. This CDR3 has 16 amino acids. CDR1 SGHVS and CDR2 FQNEAQ come from the germline V gene. This chain's CDR3 is CASSPRSPRGNYGYTF. Written as DNA, the CDR3 is TGTGCCAGCAGTCCCCGCAGCCCCCGAGGGAACTATGGCTACACCTTC. Variable domain in full (rest from reference TRBV7-8 and TRBJ1-2): GAGVSQSPRYKVAKRGQDVALRCDPISGHVSLFWYQQALGQGPEFLTYFQNEAQLDKSGLPSDRFFAERPEGSVSTLKIQRTQQEDSAVYLCASSPRSPRGNYGYTFGSGTRLTVV.

The chain carries TRBV6-1 and TRBJ2-5, with TRBD2 identical over 8 bases. Trimming removed 2 bases from V and 2 bases from J; junction bases left unmatched: 7. Germline-derived CDR1 and CDR2 are MNHNS and SASEGT. CDR3 length equals 16 residues. The CDR3 sequence is CASSEYGGGSQETQYF. The CDR3 nucleotides read TGTGCCAGCAGTGAATACGGGGGGGGGTCTCAAGAGACCCAGTACTTC.

The V gene is TRBV29-1, the J gene TRBJ2-3; perhaps TRBD1 as D (6 bases). The V end was cut by 6 bases, the J end by 4 bases, with 14 bases between. CDR3 length equals 13 residues. Looked up from germline, CDR1 is SQVTM and CDR2 is ANQGSEA. For the CDR3, the DNA is TGCAGCGTAGAAACAGGGCTTGCAGATACGCAGTATTTT. It codes for CSVETGLADTQYF.

The DNA for the CDR3 is TGTGCCAGCAGTGAGCGGGGCCCCACTGAAGCTTTCTTT. Translated, it gives CASSERGPTEAFF. This chain connects TRBV6-1 to TRBJ1-1, with D possibly matching TRBD1 (5 bases). The germline gives CDR1 MNHNS, CDR2 SASEGT. Trimming pared 3 bases from V and 4 bases from J, leaving 9 bases between. The CDR3 sequence is 13 residues long.

This clone was seen a single time. The chain is built from TRBV4-2 and TRBJ2-3; 11 nucleotides match TRBD2. Trimming cost V 4 bases and J 4 bases; bases outside gene matches: 7. Germline CDR1 reads LGHNA; CDR2 reads YNFKEQ. The CDR3 has 16 amino acids. DNA of the CDR3: TGTGCCAGCAGCCCCTCCCCTAGCGGGGGGTCAGATACGCAGTATTTT. As protein: CASSPSPSGGSDTQYF.